These T cell receptor beta chains were read from a single sample in a study of T cell responses to AZD1222 COVID-19 vaccine. TCRdb's copy holds only in-frame clones and misses some; the assay was immunoSEQ multiplex PCR. The table shows some 110,000 clones, with over 75% occurring only once. The source material was peripheral blood, sampled on day 0 of MenACWY control vaccination. These receptors all come from an adult in good health. CDR3s include the opening cysteine and the closing phenylalanine or tryptophan. A D gene is named only where the DNA matches it firmly. The size field is filled for only some rows; it gives once, few, many or a size class.

cdr3_aa: CASSTQGGNYGYTF; cdr3_nt: TGTGCCAGCAGTACACAGGGGGGGAACTATGGCTACACCTTC; j_call: TRBJ1-2; d_call: TRBD1; v_call: TRBV2; cdr3_length: 14; clone_size: -
cdr3_aa: CASSQGQYEQFF; cdr3_nt: TGTGCCAGCAGTCAGGGACAGTATGAGCAGTTCTTC; j_call: TRBJ2-1; d_call: TRBD1; v_call: TRBV12-3/TRBV12-4; cdr3_length: 12; clone_size: -
cdr3_aa: CASSSQGNNLVSGYTF; cdr3_nt: TGTGCCAGCAGTTCACAGGGGAATAACTTGGTAAGCGGCTACACCTTC; j_call: TRBJ1-2; d_call: TRBD1; v_call: TRBV28; cdr3_length: 16; clone_size: -
cdr3_aa: CASSQRTALEGEAFF; cdr3_nt: TGCGCCAGCAGCCAGAGGACAGCTTTGGAGGGTGAAGCTTTCTTT; j_call: TRBJ1-1; d_call: -; v_call: TRBV4-3; cdr3_length: 15; clone_size: once
cdr3_aa: CASSWGGGLNTEAFF; cdr3_nt: TGTGCCAGCAGCTGGGGCGGGGGGCTGAACACTGAAGCTTTCTTT; j_call: TRBJ1-1; d_call: -; v_call: TRBV5-5; cdr3_length: 15; clone_size: -
cdr3_aa: CASSTRNTANTEAFF; cdr3_nt: TGTGCCAGCAGTACAAGAAATACAGCGAACACTGAAGCTTTCTTT; j_call: TRBJ1-1; d_call: -; v_call: TRBV28; cdr3_length: 15; clone_size: once
cdr3_aa: CASSHTGAQNQPQHF; cdr3_nt: TGTGCCAGCAGTCATACAGGGGCGCAGAATCAGCCCCAGCATTTT; j_call: TRBJ1-5; d_call: TRBD1; v_call: TRBV6-2/TRBV6-3; cdr3_length: 15; clone_size: -
cdr3_aa: CASSFQVGTDTQYF; cdr3_nt: TGTGCCAGCAGCTTTCAGGTGGGCACAGATACGCAGTATTTT; j_call: TRBJ2-3; d_call: -; v_call: TRBV7-6; cdr3_length: 14; clone_size: -
cdr3_aa: CATKGANTDTQYF; cdr3_nt: TGTGCCACCAAGGGGGCGAACACAGATACGCAGTATTTT; j_call: TRBJ2-3; d_call: TRBD1; v_call: TRBV24-1; cdr3_length: 13; clone_size: -
cdr3_aa: CASSERGATDTQYF; cdr3_nt: TGTGCCAGCAGCGAGCGGGGGGCCACAGATACGCAGTATTTT; j_call: TRBJ2-3; d_call: TRBD2; v_call: TRBV5-6; cdr3_length: 14; clone_size: -
cdr3_aa: CASSLWESGELFF; cdr3_nt: TGTGCCAGCAGCTTATGGGAGTCCGGGGAGCTGTTTTTT; j_call: TRBJ2-2; d_call: -; v_call: TRBV7-9; cdr3_length: 13; clone_size: -
cdr3_aa: CASSRGRDTEAFF; cdr3_nt: TGTGCCAGCAGCCGTGGCAGGGACACTGAAGCTTTCTTT; j_call: TRBJ1-1; d_call: -; v_call: TRBV7-3; cdr3_length: 13; clone_size: -
cdr3_aa: CASSLDIAWNTEAFF; cdr3_nt: TGCGCCAGCAGCTTGGACATAGCCTGGAACACTGAAGCTTTCTTT; j_call: TRBJ1-1; d_call: -; v_call: TRBV5-1; cdr3_length: 15; clone_size: -
cdr3_aa: CASGRGQGAETQYF; cdr3_nt: TGTGCTAGTGGGCGCGGACAGGGGGCCGAGACCCAGTACTTC; j_call: TRBJ2-5; d_call: TRBD1; v_call: TRBV12-5; cdr3_length: 14; clone_size: -
cdr3_aa: CASSYSIQAQPQHF; cdr3_nt: TGTGCCAGCAGTTACTCGATACAGGCACAGCCCCAGCATTTT; j_call: TRBJ1-5; d_call: -; v_call: TRBV6-2/TRBV6-3; cdr3_length: 14; clone_size: -
cdr3_aa: CASSSGGLSYNEQFF; cdr3_nt: TGTGCCAGCAGTAGCGGGGGCCTCTCCTACAATGAGCAGTTCTTC; j_call: TRBJ2-1; d_call: TRBD2; v_call: TRBV6-6; cdr3_length: 15; clone_size: -
cdr3_aa: CASERGGTNTGELFF; cdr3_nt: TGTGCCTCCGAGCGGGGGGGTACGAACACCGGGGAGCTGTTTTTT; j_call: TRBJ2-2; d_call: TRBD2; v_call: TRBV10-3; cdr3_length: 15; clone_size: -
cdr3_aa: CASSFSRRGEAFF; cdr3_nt: TGTGCCAGCAGCTTTTCTCGCAGAGGGGAAGCTTTCTTT; j_call: TRBJ1-1; d_call: -; v_call: TRBV5-8; cdr3_length: 13; clone_size: -
cdr3_aa: CATSRGKGGRVTYEQYF; cdr3_nt: TGTGCCACCAGCAGAGGAAAAGGTGGACGGGTTACCTACGAGCAGTACTTC; j_call: TRBJ2-7; d_call: -; v_call: TRBV15; cdr3_length: 17; clone_size: -
cdr3_aa: CASSYSRLGRKSSYEQYF; cdr3_nt: TGTGCCAGCAGTTACTCTCGCTTGGGACGCAAAAGCTCCTACGAGCAGTACTTC; j_call: TRBJ2-7; d_call: -; v_call: TRBV6-2/TRBV6-3; cdr3_length: 18; clone_size: -
cdr3_aa: CASSETGEVDTQYF; cdr3_nt: TGCGCCAGCAGTGAAACAGGGGAAGTAGATACGCAGTATTTT; j_call: TRBJ2-3; d_call: TRBD1; v_call: TRBV10-1; cdr3_length: 14; clone_size: -